A single sample is the source of the 25 T cell receptor beta chains below, sequenced in a study of beta chain features in type 1 diabetes. All of the isolated RNA was reverse transcribed, so expressed TCRB transcripts were sequenced. Repertoires were generated with immunoSEQ multiplex PCR, while TCRdb's copy carries only in-frame clones and drops some. The data show roughly 310,000 clones, 11% seen once. Sample: naive CD4+ T cells from blood. The receptors were gathered from a woman in her twenties or thirties in good health.

The chain combines TRBV28 with TRBJ2-1; D call uncertain. V was clipped by 5 bases and J by 3 bases, with 5 bases between them. The CDR3 is made up of 12 amino acids. From germline, CDR1 is MDHEN and CDR2 SYDVKM. CDR3 in amino acids: CASSPVYNEQFF. DNA for the CDR3: TGTGCCAGCAGTCCGGTCTACAATGAGCAGTTCTTC.

This chain uses TRBV7-3 with TRBJ2-2, with 10 bases aligning to TRBD1. This CDR3 has 16 residues. V dropped 6 bases and J dropped 3; count of bases not matched to a gene: 7. CDR1 is SGHTA, CDR2 FQGTGA, per germline. The CDR3 nucleotides are TGTGCCAGCAGTAAAGGAGGGACAGGGGACACCGGGGAGCTGTTTTTT. The encoded protein is CASSKGGTGDTGELFF.

As concerns this clone: The junction differs from germline at one of its ends, possibly a read error. V and J are TRBV28 and TRBJ1-1; D is uncertain. Germline assignment: CDR1 MDHEN and CDR2 SYDVKM. This CDR3 region has 11 residues. The DNA for the CDR3 is TGTGCCTGCAGACAGAACACTGAAGCTTTCTTT. This sequence encodes CACRQNTEAFF.

This clone has more than one count but fewer than ten. The rearrangement uses TRBV7-3 and TRBJ2-6; the match to TRBD1 covers 8 bases. The CDR3 has 16 amino acids. With V trimmed by 2 bases and J by 4 bases, 4 bases remained unmatched. Germline V CDR1 and CDR2: SGHTA, FQGTGA. The CDR3 spells CASSLQGAVGANVLTF. CDR3 nucleotide sequence: TGTGCCAGCAGCTTACAGGGGGCGGTAGGGGCCAACGTCCTGACTTTC.

A few counts support this clone. This rearrangement joins TRBV30 to TRBJ2-7, with D perhaps matching TRBD2 (5 bases). Germline CDR1 GTSNPN, CDR2 SVGIG (reference sequence). The germline V and J ends were trimmed by 8 bases and 2 bases, with 10 bases remaining between them. There are 11 residues in the CDR3. The CDR3 protein is CAVAGAYEQYF. In nucleotides, the CDR3 is TGTGCCGTTGCCGGGGCCTACGAGCAGTACTTC. Full variable domain (remainder filled in from reference TRBV30 and TRBJ2-7): SQTIHQWPATLVQPVGSPLSLECTVEGTSNPNLYWYRQAAGRGLQLLFYSVGIGQISSEVPQNLSASRPQDRQFILSSKKLLLSDSGFYLCAVAGAYEQYFGPGTRLTVT.

This sequence joins TRBV7-2 and TRBJ2-3; D remains ambiguous. Germline V gene data show CDR1 as SGHTA and CDR2 as FQGNSA. V was shortened by 1 base and J by 10 bases, with 12 bases between the two germline ends. The CDR3 is 13 residues long. CDR3 bases: TGTGCCAGCAGCTTAGTCCAGGCCCCGGCGCAGTATTTT. Amino acid sequence: CASSLVQAPAQYF.

This clone was found a few times. The V gene is TRBV27, the J gene TRBJ2-1; 10 nucleotides match TRBD2. The CDR3 spans 15 residues. With 6 bases clipped from V and 6 bases from J, the junction kept 8 bases outside the gene matches. The germline CDR1 and CDR2 sequences are MNHEY and SMNVEV (reference sequence). The CDR3 bases are TGTGCCAGCAGCCGACCGGGACTAGCGACCAATGAGCAGTTCTTC. This gives the protein CASSRPGLATNEQFF.

This sequence joins TRBV6-5 and TRBJ1-4; TRBD1 aligns across 7 bases. J was trimmed by 5 bases and V by 6 bases; bases with no gene match: 6. Germline V lookup: CDR1 MNHEY, CDR2 SVGAGI. The CDR3 is 14 residues long. The chain's CDR3 is CASRQGQVNEKLFF. The CDR3 coding sequence is TGTGCCAGCAGACAAGGACAGGTCAATGAAAAACTGTTTTTT.

The chain employs TRBV7-2 and TRBJ2-1; D unresolved. The CDR3 length is 14 residues. Looked up from germline, CDR1 is SGHTA and CDR2 is FQGNSA. Trimming left V 1 base short and J 2 bases short, with 6 bases between. The CDR3 region has the DNA TGTGCCAGCAGCTTAGGCAGCGCCTACAATGAGCAGTTCTTC. Its translation: CASSLGSAYNEQFF.

This chain joins TRBV28 and TRBJ1-1, with TRBD1 matching over 7 bases. V shed 2 bases, J shed 0 bases, and the junction held 9 bases outside the gene matches. Per germline, CDR1 MDHEN and CDR2 SYDVKM. This CDR3 is built from 17 residues. The CDR3 reads CASSLKRQGRMNTEAFF. The CDR3 DNA reads as TGTGCCAGCAGTTTAAAGAGACAGGGTCGGATGAACACTGAAGCTTTCTTT.

This clone has only a few counts. The chain couples TRBV27 to TRBJ2-1; 11 bases line up with TRBD2. The V gene end was trimmed by 5 bases and the J gene end by 7 bases; junction bases not matched to a gene: 7. CDR1 is MNHEY, CDR2 SMNVEV, per germline (reference sequence). The CDR3 totals 15 residues. CDR3 DNA: TGTGCCAGCAGTAAACTAGCGGGAGAGAGAAATGAGCAGTTCTTC. Amino acids: CASSKLAGERNEQFF.

The chain joins TRBV9 to TRBJ2-1, with 11 bases matching TRBD2. CDR1 is SGDLS and CDR2 is YYNGEE in the germline V gene. V lost 4 bases to trimming and J lost 9 bases; unmatched junction nucleotides: 9. CDR3 length equals 15 residues. The CDR3 protein is CASSPGTSGGGEQFF. CDR3 nucleotide sequence: TGTGCCAGCAGCCCCGGGACTAGCGGAGGGGGTGAGCAGTTCTTC.

This clone has just a few counts. The genes are TRBV9 and TRBJ2-3; D may be TRBD2 (5 bases). Germline V lookup: CDR1 SGDLS, CDR2 YYNGEE. V was cut by 4 bases and J by 2 bases, with 11 bases left in between. There are 14 residues in the CDR3. Here the CDR3 DNA reads TGTGCCAGCAGCCCCAGTCGGGACACAGATACGCAGTATTTT. Protein sequence: CASSPSRDTDTQYF. The full variable domain, in which reference TRBV9 and TRBJ2-3 provide the parts outside the CDR3, is DSGVTQTPKHLITATGQRVTLRCSPRSGDLSVYWYQQSLDQGLQFLIQYYNGEERAKGNILERFSAQQFPDLHSELNLSSLELGDSALYFCASSPSRDTDTQYFGPGTRLTVL.

On this clone: This same CDR3 is encoded by further DNA sequences in the sample. The CDR3 nucleotides are TGCGCCAGCAGCCAGGGACTAGCGGACTACGAGCAGTACTTC. It codes for CASSQGLADYEQYF. The V gene is TRBV4-3, the J gene TRBJ2-7, with 11 bases fitting TRBD2. The CDR3 runs to 14 residues. In germline, CDR1 is LGHNA, CDR2 YSLEER. J was trimmed by 3 bases and V by 3 bases; bases with no gene match: 1.

The V gene is TRBV28, the J gene TRBJ1-2; D is uncertain. This CDR3 is built from 12 residues. V was clipped by 5 bases and J by 7 bases, with 11 bases between them. Germline V CDR1 and CDR2: MDHEN, SYDVKM. This CDR3 reads CASSLPVGGYTF. CDR3 nucleotides: TGTGCCAGCAGTCTCCCAGTTGGTGGCTACACCTTC.

This clone was recorded a few times. The rearrangement joins TRBV5-4 to TRBJ2-5; the D is unclear. Trimming took off 2 bases at V and 1 base at J, with 6 bases between the two ends. Germline CDR1 reads SGHNT; CDR2 reads YYREEE (reference sequence). This CDR3 is 13 amino acids long. CDR3 bases: TGTGCCAGCAGCTTTCAGTTCCAAGAGACCCAGTACTTC. Translated: CASSFQFQETQYF.

Points on this clone: Germline is not matched at one junction end, which may reflect a read error. The rearrangement joins TRBV5-1 to TRBJ2-7, with 8 bases lining up with TRBD1. Germline CDR1 reads SGHRS; CDR2 reads YFSETQ. This CDR3 has 14 amino acids. The CDR3 DNA is TGCGCCAGCAGCTTGGAGGGGGACAGGTCGCGGATTAACTTC. Amino acid sequence: CASSLEGDRSRINF.

The chain has TRBV7-2 and TRBJ1-1; D is unclear. Germline-derived CDR1 and CDR2 are SGHTA and FQGNSA. The V end lost 11 bases, the J end lost 1 base, and 14 bases lay between the germline ends. The CDR3 runs to 13 residues. DNA of the CDR3: TGTGCCGGTAAAGTAGATTCGAACACTGAAGCTTTCTTT. This encodes CAGKVDSNTEAFF.

This clone was recorded a few times. V usage is TRBV28 and J usage is TRBJ1-5; possibly TRBD1 for D (5 bases). Per germline, CDR1 MDHEN and CDR2 SYDVKM. CDR3 length: 14 amino acids. The V end was cut by 7 bases, the J end by 3 bases, with 13 bases between. The CDR3 region has the DNA TGTGCCAGCACAGGGTTTCCCCCCAATCAGCCCCAGCATTTT. This codes for CASTGFPPNQPQHF.

The V gene is TRBV29-1, the J gene TRBJ2-5; D is unclear. This CDR3 is built from 13 residues. Germline lookup yields CDR1 SQVTM and CDR2 ANQGSEA. V was trimmed by 5 bases and J by 1 base, leaving 11 bases between them. The CDR3 reads CSVPLGPQETQYF. In nucleotides, the CDR3 is TGCAGCGTTCCCCTCGGTCCCCAAGAGACCCAGTACTTC.

The CDR3 loop is CASSSGFAHSGNTIYF. CDR3 DNA: TGTGCCAGCTCGTCAGGGTTCGCCCACTCTGGAAACACCATATATTTT. The chain links TRBV18 to TRBJ1-3, with D perhaps TRBD1 (5 bases). The germline gives CDR1 KGHSH, CDR2 LQKENI. The CDR3 totals 16 residues. Deletions cut 6 bases from V and 0 bases from J, with 15 bases between.

The J gene is TRBJ2-1, the V gene TRBV5-1, with D possibly being TRBD2 (5 bases). Germline CDR1 reads SGHRS; CDR2 reads YFSETQ. V was clipped by 0 bases and J by 0 bases, with 7 bases between them. There are 15 residues in the CDR3. The CDR3 loop reads CASSLGGFSYNEQFF. The CDR3 DNA sequence: TGCGCCAGCAGCTTGGGAGGGTTCTCCTACAATGAGCAGTTCTTC. The full variable domain, its missing parts supplied by reference TRBV5-1 and TRBJ2-1, is KAGVTQTPRYLIKTRGQQVTLSCSPISGHRSVSWYQQTPGQGLQFLFEYFSETQRNKGNFPGRFSGRQFSNSRSEMNVSTLELGDSALYLCASSLGGFSYNEQFFGPGTRLTVL.

The chain couples TRBV5-4 to TRBJ2-3; possible D gene TRBD1, 6 bases. Germline-derived CDR1 and CDR2 are SGHNT and YYREEE (reference sequence). This CDR3 comprises 16 residues. With 4 bases removed from V and 5 bases from J, the gap between germline ends came to 20 bases. The CDR3 spells CASSHPGQRFGDTQYF. The CDR3 DNA sequence: TGTGCCAGCAGCCACCCCGGACAGCGCTTCGGAGATACGCAGTATTTT.

This rearrangement joins TRBV13 to TRBJ2-7, with TRBD2 identical over 8 bases. Germline lookup yields CDR1 PRHDT and CDR2 FYEKMQ (reference sequence). This CDR3 has 15 amino acids. V gave up 4 bases and J gave up 2 bases; unmatched junction bases: 7. CDR3 bases: TGTGCCAGCAGCTCCGGCGGGAGGCGCCCCTACGAGCAGTACTTC. It encodes CASSSGGRRPYEQYF.

The chain recombines TRBV9 with TRBJ1-5; 8 bases map to TRBD1. The germline gives CDR1 SGDLS, CDR2 YYNGEE. Trimming at V came to 2 bases and at J to 5 bases, leaving 3 bases not matched to a gene. The CDR3 runs to 14 residues. The CDR3 sequence: CASSVSGGDQPQHF. For the CDR3, the DNA is TGTGCCAGCAGCGTTTCAGGGGGCGATCAGCCCCAGCATTTT.